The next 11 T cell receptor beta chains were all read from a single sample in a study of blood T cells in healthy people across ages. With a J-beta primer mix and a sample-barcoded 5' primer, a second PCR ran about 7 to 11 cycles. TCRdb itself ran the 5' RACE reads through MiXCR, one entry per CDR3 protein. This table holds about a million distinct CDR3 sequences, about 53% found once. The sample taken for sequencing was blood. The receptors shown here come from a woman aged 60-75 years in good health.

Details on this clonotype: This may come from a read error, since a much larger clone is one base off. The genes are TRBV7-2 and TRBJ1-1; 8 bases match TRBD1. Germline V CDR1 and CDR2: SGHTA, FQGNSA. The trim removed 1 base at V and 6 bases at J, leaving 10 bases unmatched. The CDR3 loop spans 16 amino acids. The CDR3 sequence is CASSLGPGGGVAEAFF. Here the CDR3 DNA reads TGTGCCAGCAGCTTAGGTCCAGGGGGCGGTGTGGCTGAAGCTTTCTTT.

The CDR3 DNA reads TGTGCCAGCAGCCCCCAGGGAAGAGTCAACACAGATACGCAGTATTTT. Protein product: CASSPQGRVNTDTQYF. This chain connects TRBV12-3 or TRBV12-4 to TRBJ2-3; D may be TRBD1 (5 bases). V lost 6 bases and J lost 2, with 18 bases in between. CDR3 length: 16 residues.

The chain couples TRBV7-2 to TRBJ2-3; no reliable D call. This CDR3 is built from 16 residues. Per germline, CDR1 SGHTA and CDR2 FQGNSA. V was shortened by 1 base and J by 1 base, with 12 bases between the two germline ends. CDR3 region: CASSLVPVRGTDTQYF. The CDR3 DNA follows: TGTGCCAGCAGCTTAGTTCCTGTGAGAGGCACAGATACGCAGTATTTT.

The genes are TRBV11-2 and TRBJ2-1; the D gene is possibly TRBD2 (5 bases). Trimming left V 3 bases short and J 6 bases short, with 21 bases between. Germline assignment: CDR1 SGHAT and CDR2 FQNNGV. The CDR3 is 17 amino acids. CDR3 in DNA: TGTGCCAGCAGCTTCGGTACGGGCAGCGGTGGCCGCAATGAGCAGTTCTTC. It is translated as CASSFGTGSGGRNEQFF.

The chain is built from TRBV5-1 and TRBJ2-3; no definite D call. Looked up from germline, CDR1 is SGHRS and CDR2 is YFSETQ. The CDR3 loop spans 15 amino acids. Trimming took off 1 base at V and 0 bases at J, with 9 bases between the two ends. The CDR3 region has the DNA TGCGCCAGCAGCTTGAGACTTTATAGCACAGATACGCAGTATTTT. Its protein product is CASSLRLYSTDTQYF.

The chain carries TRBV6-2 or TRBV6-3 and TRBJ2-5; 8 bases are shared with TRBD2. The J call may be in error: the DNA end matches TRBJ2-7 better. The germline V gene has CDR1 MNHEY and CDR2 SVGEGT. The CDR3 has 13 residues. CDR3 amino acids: CASSVSGNHEQYF. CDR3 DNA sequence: TGTGCCAGCAGTGTTAGCGGGAACCACGAGCAGTACTTC.

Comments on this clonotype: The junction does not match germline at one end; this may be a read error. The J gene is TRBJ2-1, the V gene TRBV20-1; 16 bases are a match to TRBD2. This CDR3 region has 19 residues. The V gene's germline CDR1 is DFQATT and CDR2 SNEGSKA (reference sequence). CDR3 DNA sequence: TGCAGTACTAGAGGCGTCGGGACTAGCGGGAGGGCCGCTTACAATGAGCAGTTCTTC. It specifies CSTRGVGTSGRAAYNEQFF.

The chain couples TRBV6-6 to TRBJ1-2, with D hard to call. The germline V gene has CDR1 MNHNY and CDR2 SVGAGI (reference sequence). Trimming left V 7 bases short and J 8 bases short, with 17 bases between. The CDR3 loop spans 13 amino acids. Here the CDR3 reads CASKSTTARGYTF. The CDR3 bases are TGTGCCAGCAAGTCCACGACGGCTAGGGGCTACACCTTC.

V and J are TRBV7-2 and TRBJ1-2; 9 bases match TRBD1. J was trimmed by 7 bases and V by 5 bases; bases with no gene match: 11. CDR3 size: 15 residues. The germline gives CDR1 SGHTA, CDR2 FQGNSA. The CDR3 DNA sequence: TGTGCCAGCAGCCAGAACGTCGGGACAGGGTTTGGCTACACCTTC. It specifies CASSQNVGTGFGYTF. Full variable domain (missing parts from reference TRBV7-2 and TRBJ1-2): GAGVSQSPSNKVTEKGKDVELRCDPISGHTALYWYRQSLGQGLEFLIYFQGNSAPDKSGLPSDRFSAERTGGSVSTLTIQRTQQEDSAVYLCASSQNVGTGFGYTFGSGTRLTVV.

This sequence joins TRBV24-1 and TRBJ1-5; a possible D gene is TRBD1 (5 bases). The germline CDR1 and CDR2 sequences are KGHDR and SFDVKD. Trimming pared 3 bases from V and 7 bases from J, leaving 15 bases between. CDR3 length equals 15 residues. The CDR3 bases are TGTGCCACCAGTGATCCGACTGCCCGGGGGCAGCCCCAGCATTTT. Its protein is CATSDPTARGQPQHF.

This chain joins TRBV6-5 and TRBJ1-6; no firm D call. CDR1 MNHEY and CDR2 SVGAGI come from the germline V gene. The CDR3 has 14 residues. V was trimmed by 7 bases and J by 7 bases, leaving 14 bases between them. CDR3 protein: CASKRSQANSPLHF. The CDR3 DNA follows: TGTGCCAGCAAACGGTCGCAGGCCAATTCACCCCTCCACTTT.